The rows below give T cell receptor beta chains drawn from one sample of a study of radiotherapy plus CTLA-4 blockade in lung cancer. Profiling relied on immunoSEQ multiplex PCR, and the TCRdb table lists in-frame clones only, not all of them. This sample has about 120,000 clones; 85% to 90% occur once, and the top ten carry 6.9%. Sequenced material: peripheral blood, taken from a patient treated with radiotherapy plus ipilimumab. Source of these receptors: a human donor with non-small cell lung cancer that progressed on radiotherapy plus ipilimumab. Both conserved end residues are part of each CDR3. The D gene is left open where the match is weak. Not every row has a clone size; where given, it reads once, few, many or a size class.

>TRBV4-1|.|.|TRBJ1-5
CASSQDWRGTGNQPQHF
TGCGCCAGCAGCCAAGATTGGCGGGGAACGGGCAATCAGCCCCAGCATTTT
>TRBV7-2|TRBD1|.|TRBJ2-7
CASSRDRGREQYF
TGTGCCAGCAGCCGGGACAGGGGGCGCGAGCAGTACTTC
>TRBV5-1|TRBD2|.|TRBJ2-5
CASSLGLAGQETQYF
TGCGCCAGCAGCTTAGGGCTAGCGGGACAAGAGACCCAGTACTTC
>TRBV19|.|.|TRBJ2-7
CASSQLTASHPYEQYF
TGTGCCAGTAGTCAATTGACGGCATCCCACCCCTACGAGCAGTACTTC
>TRBV29-1|.|.|TRBJ2-7
CSVGHYEQYF
TGCAGCGTTGGACACTACGAGCAGTACTTC
>TRBV2|TRBD2|.|TRBJ2-1
CASSETSGGEQFF
TGTGCCAGCAGTGAAACTAGCGGAGGGGAGCAGTTCTTC
>TRBV9|TRBD1|.|TRBJ1-1
CASSFGTVNTEAFF
TGTGCCAGCAGCTTCGGGACAGTGAACACTGAAGCTTTCTTT
>TRBV27|.|.|TRBJ2-1
CASSLFTDSKNEQFF
TGTGCCAGCAGTTTATTCACAGACAGTAAGAATGAGCAGTTCTTC
>TRBV15|.|.|TRBJ2-7
CATSSSGGHHYEQYF
TGTGCCACCAGCAGCTCAGGGGGGCACCACTACGAGCAGTACTTC
>TRBV27|.|.|TRBJ2-6
CASSQNTDSGANVLTF
TGTGCCAGCAGTCAAAATACCGACTCTGGGGCCAACGTCCTGACTTTC
>TRBV18|.|.|TRBJ2-5
CASSPGTDNQETQYF
TGTGCCAGCTCACCAGGGACCGACAACCAAGAGACCCAGTACTTC
>TRBV5-1|TRBD2|few|TRBJ2-1
CASSLPVGLAGVMGNEQFF
TGCGCCAGCAGCTTGCCAGTCGGACTAGCGGGAGTGATGGGTAATGAGCAGTTCTTC
>TRBV5-4|TRBD2|.|TRBJ2-1
CASSTKAAGGSYNEQFF
TGTGCCAGCAGCACGAAGGCAGCGGGAGGTTCCTACAATGAGCAGTTCTTC
>TRBV6-6|TRBD1|.|TRBJ1-4
CASSDSRTGGNEKLFF
TGTGCCAGCAGTGACTCCCGGACAGGGGGGAATGAAAAACTGTTTTTT
>TRBV11-2|.|.|TRBJ2-2
CASSWAARGRNTGELFF
TGTGCCAGCAGCTGGGCCGCCAGGGGACGCAACACCGGGGAGCTGTTTTTT
>TRBV5-8|.|.|TRBJ1-4
CASSPGRRTTNEKLFF
TGTGCCAGCAGCCCGGGACGAAGGACGACTAATGAAAAACTGTTTTTT
>TRBV11-3|.|.|TRBJ2-7
CASTRGAGSSTEQYF
TGTGCCAGCACCCGTGGCGCCGGGAGTTCGACCGAGCAGTACTTC
>TRBV5-6|TRBD2|.|TRBJ2-3
CASSLAKGLINTQYF
TGTGCCAGCAGCTTGGCCAAGGGACTAATAAATACGCAGTATTTT
>TRBV5-4|.|.|TRBJ2-3
CASSLEGLGDTQYF
TGTGCCAGCAGCTTGGAGGGTCTTGGAGATACGCAGTATTTT
>TRBV12-5|.|.|TRBJ2-5
CASGKSRTQYF
TGTGCTAGTGGGAAGAGCAGGACCCAGTACTTC
>TRBV5-1|TRBD2|.|TRBJ2-5
CASSLVLAGPFETQYF
TGCGCCAGCAGCTTAGTACTAGCGGGACCCTTTGAGACCCAGTACTTC
>TRBV29-1|.|.|TRBJ1-3
CSALGSSGNTIYF
TGCAGCGCGTTAGGGAGCTCTGGAAACACCATATATTTT
>TRBV10-1|TRBD2|.|TRBJ2-7
CASSEGGLAGGEQYF
TGCGCCAGCAGTGAGGGAGGTCTAGCGGGAGGCGAGCAGTACTTC
>TRBV14|.|.|TRBJ1-1
CASSQYIQGRAFF
TGTGCCAGCAGCCAATATATTCAGGGCCGAGCTTTCTTT
>TRBV27|.|.|TRBJ1-2
CASRKPGGGYTF
TGTGCCAGCAGAAAACCCGGGGGAGGCTACACCTTC
>TRBV7-2|.|few|TRBJ2-7
CASSLAHQGFYEQYF
TGTGCCAGCAGCTTAGCGCATCAGGGGTTCTACGAGCAGTACTTC
>TRBV7-9|TRBD1|few|TRBJ2-7
CASSLTGGGEQYF
TGTGCCAGCAGCTTGACAGGGGGCGGCGAGCAGTACTTC
>TRBV5-1|.|.|TRBJ1-5
CASSLERGDQPQHF
TGCGCCAGCAGCTTGGAAAGAGGAGATCAGCCCCAGCATTTT
>TRBV11-3|TRBD2|.|TRBJ2-3
CASSLSTSGSTDTQYF
TGTGCCAGCAGCTTAAGTACTAGCGGGAGCACAGATACGCAGTATTTT
>TRBV5-1|TRBD2|.|TRBJ2-1
CASSSQTSGYNEQFF
TGCGCCAGCAGCTCCCAGACTAGCGGTTACAATGAGCAGTTCTTC
>TRBV6-1|TRBD2|.|TRBJ2-7
CASSGGTSGSSLYEQYF
TGTGCCAGCAGTGGAGGGACTAGCGGGAGCTCCCTCTACGAGCAGTACTTC
>TRBV7-2|.|many|TRBJ1-5
CASSPIYRRQGGQPQHF
TGTGCCAGCAGCCCCATATATCGGCGTCAGGGAGGCCAGCCCCAGCATTTT
>TRBV7-9|.|.|TRBJ2-4
CASLGPSGIQYF
TGTGCCAGCTTGGGGCCGTCGGGCATTCAGTACTTC
>TRBV30|TRBD1|.|TRBJ2-3
CAWGDPGQGAQDTQYF
TGTGCCTGGGGTGATCCGGGACAGGGGGCACAAGATACGCAGTATTTT
>TRBV5-1|.|once|TRBJ2-5
CASSPQVPGRRAETQYF
TGCGCCAGCAGCCCGCAAGTACCGGGCCGCCGGGCAGAGACCCAGTACTTC
>TRBV7-3|.|.|TRBJ2-7
CASSLDRMEGEQYF
TGTGCCAGCAGCTTAGACAGGATGGAAGGCGAGCAGTACTTC
>TRBV5-4|.|.|TRBJ1-1
CASSLGINTEAFF
TGTGCCAGCAGCTTGGGGATAAACACTGAAGCTTTCTTT
>TRBV5-4|TRBD2|.|TRBJ2-7
CASRPWGGSSYEQYF
TGTGCCAGCAGACCGTGGGGGGGGAGCTCCTACGAGCAGTACTTC
>TRBV7-3|.|.|TRBJ2-7
CASSPSGIPDEQYF
TGTGCCAGCAGCCCATCCGGGATACCGGACGAGCAGTACTTC
>TRBV2|TRBD1|.|TRBJ2-3
CASKDRVSTDTQYF
TGTGCCAGCAAGGACAGGGTCTCCACAGATACGCAGTATTTT
>TRBV30|.|.|TRBJ1-2
CAWSGSPGSSYTF
TGTGCCTGGAGTGGGTCTCCGGGATCCAGCTACACCTTC
>TRBV5-1|TRBD1|.|TRBJ2-2
CASRNEGQGNTGELFF
TGCGCCAGCAGAAATGAGGGACAGGGCAACACCGGGGAGCTGTTTTTT
>TRBV5-1|TRBD2|.|TRBJ2-1
CASSLAPTSGRGEQFF
TGCGCCAGCAGCTTGGCCCCGACTAGCGGGAGAGGTGAGCAGTTCTTC
>TRBV18|.|.|TRBJ1-2
CASSPLGPPRADYGYTF
TGTGCCAGCTCACCACTCGGCCCACCCCGAGCCGACTATGGCTACACCTTC
>TRBV18|.|few|TRBJ2-7
CASSLAAGSEQYF
TGTGCCAGCTCATTAGCGGCAGGTAGCGAGCAGTACTTC
>TRBV6-1|TRBD1|.|TRBJ1-1
CASSDRGIGVTSIF
TGTGCCAGCAGCGACAGGGGGATTGGCGTTACCAGTATATTT
>TRBV5-1|.|.|TRBJ2-2
CASSFRQTNANTGELFF
TGCGCCAGCAGCTTTAGACAGACTAACGCGAACACCGGGGAGCTGTTTTTT
>TRBV30|.|once|TRBJ1-5
CAWSNREVSNQPQHF
TGTGCCTGGAGTAACCGGGAGGTGAGCAATCAGCCCCAGCATTTT
>TRBV11-3|.|.|TRBJ1-6
CASSLLNSPLHF
TGTGCCAGCAGCTTATTGAATTCACCCCTCCACTTT
>TRBV10-3|TRBD1|.|TRBJ1-2
CAISVGQGVSDGYTF
TGTGCCATCAGTGTTGGGCAGGGGGTTTCGGATGGCTACACCTTC
>TRBV12-5|.|.|TRBJ2-7
CASGLVAGSAGEQYF
TGTGCTAGTGGTTTGGTAGCCGGGTCTGCGGGGGAGCAGTACTTC
>TRBV14|.|.|TRBJ1-2
CASSLLEQGYGYGYTF
TGTGCCAGCAGCCTCCTAGAACAGGGATACGGCTATGGCTACACCTTC
>TRBV6-1|.|.|TRBJ2-1
CASRSGGLDDEQFF
TGTGCCAGCAGATCTGGGGGCCTCGACGATGAGCAGTTCTTC
>TRBV5-8|.|.|TRBJ1-5
CASSFYSNQPQHF
TGTGCCAGCAGCTTTTATAGCAATCAGCCCCAGCATTTT
>TRBV5-1|TRBD2|.|TRBJ2-1
CASSLRASGANEQFF
TGCGCCAGCAGCTTGAGGGCTAGCGGGGCCAATGAGCAGTTCTTC
>TRBV4-1|.|.|TRBJ1-4
CASSQTGQINEKLFF
TGCGCCAGCAGCCAAACCGGGCAGATCAATGAAAAACTGTTTTTT
>TRBV4-1|.|.|TRBJ1-6
CASSQLGLPNGPLHF
TGCGCCAGCAGCCAGCTTGGACTGCCGAATGGCCCCCTCCACTTT
>TRBV19|.|once|TRBJ1-1
CASSIDSVGIAEAFF
TGTGCCAGTAGTATAGACTCCGTGGGTATCGCTGAAGCTTTCTTT